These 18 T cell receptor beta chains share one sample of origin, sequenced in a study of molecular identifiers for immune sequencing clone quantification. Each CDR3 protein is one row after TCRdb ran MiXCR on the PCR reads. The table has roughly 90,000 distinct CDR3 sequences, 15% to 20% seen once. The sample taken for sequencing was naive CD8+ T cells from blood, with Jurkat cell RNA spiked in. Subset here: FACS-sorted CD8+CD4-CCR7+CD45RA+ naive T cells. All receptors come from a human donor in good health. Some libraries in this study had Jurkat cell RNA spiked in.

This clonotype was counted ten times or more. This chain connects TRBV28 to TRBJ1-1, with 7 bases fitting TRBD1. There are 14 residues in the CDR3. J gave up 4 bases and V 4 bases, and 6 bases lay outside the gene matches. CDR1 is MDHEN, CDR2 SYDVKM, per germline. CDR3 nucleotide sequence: TGTGCCAGCAGTTACAGGGGCTTGGCCACTGAAGCTTTCTTT. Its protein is CASSYRGLATEAFF.

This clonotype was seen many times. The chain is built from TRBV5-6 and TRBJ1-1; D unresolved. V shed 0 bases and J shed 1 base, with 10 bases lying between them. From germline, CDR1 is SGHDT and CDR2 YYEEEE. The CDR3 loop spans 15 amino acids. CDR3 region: CASSLVGSGNTEAFF. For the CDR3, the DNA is TGTGCCAGCAGCTTGGTGGGGTCGGGGAACACTGAAGCTTTCTTT. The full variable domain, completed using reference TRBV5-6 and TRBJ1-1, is DAGVTQSPTHLIKTRGQQVTLRCSPKSGHDTVSWYQQALGQGPQFIFQYYEEEERQRGNFPDRFSGHQFPNYSSELNVNALLLGDSALYLCASSLVGSGNTEAFFGQGTRLTVV.

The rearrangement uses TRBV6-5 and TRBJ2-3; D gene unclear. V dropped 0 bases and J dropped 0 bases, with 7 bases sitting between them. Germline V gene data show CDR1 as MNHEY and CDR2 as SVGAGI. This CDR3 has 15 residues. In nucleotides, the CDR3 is TGTGCCAGCAGTTACTCGATGGAAAGCACAGATACGCAGTATTTT. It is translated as CASSYSMESTDTQYF.

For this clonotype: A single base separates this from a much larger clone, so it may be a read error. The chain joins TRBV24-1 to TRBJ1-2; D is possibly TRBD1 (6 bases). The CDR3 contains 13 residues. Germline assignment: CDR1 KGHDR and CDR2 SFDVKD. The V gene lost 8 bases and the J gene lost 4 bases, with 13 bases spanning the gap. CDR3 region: CATNVGHFYGYTF. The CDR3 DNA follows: TGTGCCACCAATGTGGGACATTTCTATGGCTACACCTTC.

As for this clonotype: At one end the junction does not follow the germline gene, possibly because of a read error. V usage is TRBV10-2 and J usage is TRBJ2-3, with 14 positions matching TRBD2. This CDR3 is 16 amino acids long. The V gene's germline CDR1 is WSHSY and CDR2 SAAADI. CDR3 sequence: CASSGTGTSGGDTPYF. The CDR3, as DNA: TGCGCCAGCAGTGGGACCGGGACTAGCGGGGGAGATACGCCGTATTTT.

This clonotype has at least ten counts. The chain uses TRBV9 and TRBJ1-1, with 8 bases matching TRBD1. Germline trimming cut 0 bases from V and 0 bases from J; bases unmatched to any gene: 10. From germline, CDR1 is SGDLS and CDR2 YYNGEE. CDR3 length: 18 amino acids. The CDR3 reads CASSVGRGGTGLNTEAFF. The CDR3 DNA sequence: TGTGCCAGCAGCGTAGGAAGAGGGGGGACAGGACTGAACACTGAAGCTTTCTTT.

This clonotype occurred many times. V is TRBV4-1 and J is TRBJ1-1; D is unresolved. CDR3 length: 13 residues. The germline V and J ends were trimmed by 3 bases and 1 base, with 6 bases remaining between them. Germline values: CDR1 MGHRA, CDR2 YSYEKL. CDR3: CASSQQRNTEAFF. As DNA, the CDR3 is TGCGCCAGCAGCCAGCAGAGGAACACTGAAGCTTTCTTT.

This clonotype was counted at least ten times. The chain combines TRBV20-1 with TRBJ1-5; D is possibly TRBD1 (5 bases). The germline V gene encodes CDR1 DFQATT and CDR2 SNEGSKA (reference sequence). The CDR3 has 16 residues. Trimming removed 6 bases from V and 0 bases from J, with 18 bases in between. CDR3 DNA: TGCAGTGCGGGGGAAGTTGGGTTTGGTAGCAATCAGCCCCAGCATTTT. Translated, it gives CSAGEVGFGSNQPQHF.

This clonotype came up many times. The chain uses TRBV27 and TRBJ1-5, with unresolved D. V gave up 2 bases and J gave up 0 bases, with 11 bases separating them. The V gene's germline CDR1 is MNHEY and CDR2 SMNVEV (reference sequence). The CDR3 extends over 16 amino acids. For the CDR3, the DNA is TGTGCCAGCAGTTTAAGCGGCGGAAATAGCAATCAGCCCCAGCATTTT. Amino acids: CASSLSGGNSNQPQHF.

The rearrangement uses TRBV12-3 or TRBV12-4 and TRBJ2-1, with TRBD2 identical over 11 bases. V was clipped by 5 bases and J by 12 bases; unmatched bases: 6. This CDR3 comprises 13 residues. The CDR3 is CASSTRLAGRQFF. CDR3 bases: TGTGCCAGCAGTACGCGACTAGCGGGGAGGCAGTTCTTC.

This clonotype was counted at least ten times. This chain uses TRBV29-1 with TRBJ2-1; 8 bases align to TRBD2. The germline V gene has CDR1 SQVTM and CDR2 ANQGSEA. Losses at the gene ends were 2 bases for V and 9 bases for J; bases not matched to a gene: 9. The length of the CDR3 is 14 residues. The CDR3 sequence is CSVELGTSLREQFF. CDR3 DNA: TGCAGCGTTGAATTGGGGACTAGTCTCCGTGAGCAGTTCTTC.

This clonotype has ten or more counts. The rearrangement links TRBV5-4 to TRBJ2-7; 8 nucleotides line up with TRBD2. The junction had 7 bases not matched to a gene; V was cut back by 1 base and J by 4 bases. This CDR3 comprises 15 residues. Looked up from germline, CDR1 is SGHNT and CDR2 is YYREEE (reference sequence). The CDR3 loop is CASSLTSGVGYEQYF. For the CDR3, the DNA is TGTGCCAGCAGCTTGACTAGCGGTGTGGGTTACGAGCAGTACTTC.

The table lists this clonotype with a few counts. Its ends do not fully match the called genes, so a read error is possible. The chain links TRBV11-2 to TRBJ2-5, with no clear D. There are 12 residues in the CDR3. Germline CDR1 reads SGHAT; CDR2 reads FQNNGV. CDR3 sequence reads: CASRFDQETQYF. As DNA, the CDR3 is TGTGCCAGCCGCTTCGATCAAGAGACCCAGTACTTC. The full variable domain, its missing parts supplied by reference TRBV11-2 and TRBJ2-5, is EAGVAQSPRYKIIEKRQSVAFWCNPISGHATLYWYQQILGQGPKLLIQFQNNGVVDDSQLPKDRFSAERLKGVDSTLKIQPAKLEDSAVYLCASRFDQETQYFGPGTRLLVL.

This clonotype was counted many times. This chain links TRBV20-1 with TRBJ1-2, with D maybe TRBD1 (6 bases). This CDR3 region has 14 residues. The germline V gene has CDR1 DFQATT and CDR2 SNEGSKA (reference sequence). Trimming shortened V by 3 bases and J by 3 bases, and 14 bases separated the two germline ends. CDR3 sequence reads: CSASSRQVHYGYTF. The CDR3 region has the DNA TGCAGTGCTAGTTCCCGACAGGTCCACTATGGCTACACCTTC.

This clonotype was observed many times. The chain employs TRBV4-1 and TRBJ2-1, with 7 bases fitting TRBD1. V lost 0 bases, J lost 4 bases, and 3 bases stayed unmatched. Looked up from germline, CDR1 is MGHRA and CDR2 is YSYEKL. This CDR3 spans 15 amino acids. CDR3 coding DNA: TGCGCCAGCAGCCAAGAGACAGGGCTTTACAATGAGCAGTTCTTC. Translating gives CASSQETGLYNEQFF.

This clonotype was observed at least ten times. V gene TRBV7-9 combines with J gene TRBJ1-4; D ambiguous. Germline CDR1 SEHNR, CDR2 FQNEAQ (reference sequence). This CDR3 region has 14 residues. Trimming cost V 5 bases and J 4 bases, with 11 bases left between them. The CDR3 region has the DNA TGTGCCAGCAGCGGAATCTCCAATAATGAAAAACTGTTTTTT. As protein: CASSGISNNEKLFF.

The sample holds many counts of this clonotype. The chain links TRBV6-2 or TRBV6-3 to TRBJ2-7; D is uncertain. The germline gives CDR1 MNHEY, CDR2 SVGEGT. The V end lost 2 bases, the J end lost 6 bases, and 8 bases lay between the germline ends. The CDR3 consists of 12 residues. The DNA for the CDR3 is TGTGCCAGCAGTTACCCAGGTAGCGAGCAGTACTTC. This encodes CASSYPGSEQYF.

The CDR3 protein is CASSQEGRTSYEQYF. The DNA for the CDR3 is TGCGCCAGCAGCCAAGAGGGGCGCACGTCCTACGAGCAGTACTTC. V is TRBV4-1 and J is TRBJ2-7, with D possibly matching TRBD1 (5 bases). The V end was cut by 0 bases, the J end by 1 base, with 10 bases between. The length of the CDR3 is 15 residues. Germline CDR1 MGHRA, CDR2 YSYEKL.